This TCR beta chain was obtained from a study of breast tumors, draining lymph nodes, adjacent tissues. Notes on this clonotype: One end of the junction varies from germline; a read error may be responsible.

TCRdb re-called the multiplex PCR reads through MiXCR, storing one row per CDR3 protein. The table includes roughly 7,000 distinct CDR3 sequences, 43% detected once. This CDR3 region has 15 residues. This rearrangement joins TRBV12-3 or TRBV12-4 to TRBJ2-6; D is unresolved. The sequenced material came from tumor-adjacent breast tissue. This clonotype was obtained from a female donor with breast cancer. Some clones in this sample may be carry-over from other donors' samples. The CDR3 protein is CGSSIRGSGANVLTF. The CDR3 DNA is TGTGGCAGCAGCATCCGTGGCTCTGGGGCCAACGTCCTGACTTTC.